The 16 T cell receptor beta chains below come from one sample, sequenced in a study of control samples from healthy donors and cancer patients. Measured with immunoSEQ multiplex PCR; TCRdb has only the in-frame clones, and not every one. The sample shows tens of thousands of clones, about 79% of them seen only once. Material for sequencing was PBMCs. The receptors originated from a man in his fifties or sixties with head and neck cancer.

The chain joins TRBV28 to TRBJ1-5, with D possibly TRBD1 on 5 matching bases. The CDR3 loop spans 14 amino acids. The germline V gene encodes CDR1 MDHEN and CDR2 SYDVKM. The V end was cut by 6 bases, the J end by 0 bases, with 9 bases between. CDR3 DNA sequence: TGTGCCAGCAGCCGGGGGAATAGCAATCAGCCCCAGCATTTT. Translating it yields CASSRGNSNQPQHF.

The gene calls are TRBV14 and TRBJ2-3; D uncertain. There are 17 residues in the CDR3. Germline V gives CDR1 SGHDN, CDR2 FVKESK. V was pared by 0 bases and J by 5 bases, with 18 bases between. For the CDR3, the DNA is TGTGCCAGCAGCCAAGAACGTTACTCACGGAGACTAGATACGCAGTATTTT. This encodes CASSQERYSRRLDTQYF.

V and J are TRBV11-2 and TRBJ2-4, with a tentative D call TRBD2 (5 bases). Germline assignment: CDR1 SGHAT and CDR2 FQNNGV. V was pared by 5 bases and J by 5 bases, with 13 bases between. The CDR3 is 14 amino acids. The CDR3 spells CASSQPGGQNIQYF. DNA for the CDR3: TGTGCCAGCAGCCAGCCTGGAGGTCAAAACATTCAGTACTTC. Filled out from reference TRBV11-2 and TRBJ2-4, the complete variable domain reads EAGVAQSPRYKIIEKRQSVAFWCNPISGHATLYWYQQILGQGPKLLIQFQNNGVVDDSQLPKDRFSAERLKGVDSTLKIQPAKLEDSAVYLCASSQPGGQNIQYFGAGTRLSVL.

This clone was detected only a few times. The CDR3 is CASSFERGYEQYF. CDR3 DNA sequence: TGTGCCAGCAGTTTCGAGCGGGGCTACGAGCAGTACTTC. The chain joins TRBV12-3 or TRBV12-4 to TRBJ2-7; the match to TRBD2 covers 7 bases. The CDR3 consists of 13 residues. With V trimmed by 3 bases and J by 3 bases, 2 bases remained unmatched.

The rearrangement links TRBV5-1 to TRBJ2-5, with D possibly matching TRBD1 (6 bases). The V gene's germline CDR1 is SGHRS and CDR2 YFSETQ. This CDR3 is 16 amino acids long. V lost 4 bases and J 4 bases, leaving 20 bases between the germline ends. For the CDR3, the DNA is TGCGCCAGCAGCCCCTCCGGACAGCGCGCGGGAGAGACCCAGTACTTC. Protein: CASSPSGQRAGETQYF.

This clone has a single count. The J gene is TRBJ2-1, the V gene TRBV7-8; no definite D call. Trimming took 0 bases from V and 4 from J, leaving 10 bases between them. The CDR3 runs to 15 residues. CDR1 and CDR2 from the germline V gene are SGHVS and FQNEAQ. The CDR3, as DNA: TGTGCCAGCAGCTTAGCGCAAACCCAATACAATGAGCAGTTCTTC. It is translated as CASSLAQTQYNEQFF.

The chain combines TRBV3-1 (or the pseudogene TRBV3-2) with TRBJ1-1; the D is unclear. The CDR3 loop spans 12 amino acids. Trimming took off 6 bases at V and 8 bases at J, with 13 bases between the two ends. Germline V CDR1 and CDR2: LGHDT, YNNKEL (reference sequence). The CDR3 is CASSILMGEAFF. In DNA form, the CDR3 reads TGTGCCAGCAGTATCCTTATGGGGGAAGCTTTCTTT.

Points on this clone: Other nucleotide sequences from this sample produce the same CDR3. The J gene is TRBJ2-7, the V gene TRBV10-3; D ambiguous. Germline CDR1 ENHRY, CDR2 SYGVKD. V dropped 2 bases and J dropped 4 bases, with 15 bases sitting between them. The CDR3 contains 15 residues. CDR3 residues: CAISEGQALLYEQYF. For the CDR3, the DNA is TGTGCCATCAGTGAGGGGCAGGCCCTATTATACGAGCAGTACTTC.

This chain joins TRBV6-4 and TRBJ2-1, with 10 nucleotides matching TRBD2. J was trimmed by 8 bases and V by 4 bases; bases with no gene match: 5. Germline V lookup: CDR1 MRHNA, CDR2 SNTAGT. This CDR3 comprises 14 residues. Here the CDR3 reads CASSVLAGVDEQFF. CDR3 in DNA: TGTGCCAGCAGTGTTCTAGCGGGAGTAGATGAGCAGTTCTTC.

This rearrangement joins TRBV2 to TRBJ1-2; 8 bases match TRBD1. The germline CDR1 and CDR2 sequences are SNHLY and FYNNEI. Trimming removed 6 bases from V and 4 bases from J; junction bases left unmatched: 7. The CDR3 is 14 amino acids. CDR3 in amino acids: CASSPGQESYGYTF. CDR3 nucleotides: TGTGCCAGCAGCCCGGGACAGGAGAGCTATGGCTACACCTTC. Full variable domain (missing parts from reference TRBV2 and TRBJ1-2): EPEVTQTPSHQVTQMGQEVILRCVPISNHLYFYWYRQILGQKVEFLVSFYNNEISEKSEIFDDQFSVERPDGSNFTLKIRSTKLEDSAMYFCASSPGQESYGYTFGSGTRLTVV.

The chain uses TRBV3-1 (or the pseudogene TRBV3-2) and TRBJ2-3; D gene ambiguous. The CDR3 is 12 amino acids. Germline values: CDR1 LGHDT, CDR2 YNNKEL (reference sequence). The V and J ends lost 4 bases and 6 bases respectively, with 8 bases between them. CDR3: CASSLPGDTQYF. Here the CDR3 DNA reads TGTGCCAGCAGCCTTCCCGGCGATACGCAGTATTTT.

The chain joins TRBV9 to TRBJ1-1; D is uncertain. Germline CDR1 is SGDLS and CDR2 is YYNGEE. The CDR3 extends over 13 amino acids. V lost 2 bases and J lost 4, with 9 bases in between. In DNA form, the CDR3 reads TGTGCCAGCAGCGTCGGTTTCGGCACTGAAGCTTTCTTT. Protein product: CASSVGFGTEAFF.

J is TRBJ1-1 and V is TRBV29-1; the D gene is possibly TRBD1 (6 bases). CDR1 and CDR2 from the germline V gene are SQVTM and ANQGSEA. Trimming shortened V by 6 bases and J by 4 bases, and 18 bases separated the two germline ends. The CDR3 runs 14 residues. In DNA form, the CDR3 reads TGCAGCGTCCTCAGGGGACTCCGGGGCACTGAAGCTTTCTTT. This sequence encodes CSVLRGLRGTEAFF. The whole variable domain, filled in from reference TRBV29-1 and TRBJ1-1, reads SAVISQKPSRDICQRGTSLTIQCQVDSQVTMMFWYRQQPGQSLTLIATANQGSEATYESGFVIDKFPISRPNLTFSTLTVSNMSPEDSSIYLCSVLRGLRGTEAFFGQGTRLTVV.

This clone has more than one count but fewer than ten. The chain couples TRBV14 to TRBJ2-5; D uncertain. The length of the CDR3 is 13 residues. Germline V gene sequence: CDR1 SGHDN, CDR2 FVKESK. Trimming left V 3 bases short and J 2 bases short, with 7 bases between. CDR3 in DNA: TGTGCCAGCAGCCAGAACTCACAAGAGACCCAGTACTTC. Translating gives CASSQNSQETQYF.

V is TRBV28 and J is TRBJ2-7; D call uncertain. Per germline, CDR1 MDHEN and CDR2 SYDVKM. The CDR3 is 17 amino acids. V lost 4 bases and J 0 bases, leaving 19 bases between the germline ends. CDR3 DNA: TGTGCCAGCAGTTCACTCCTCAGCCCCCAAGACTCCTACGAGCAGTACTTC. Translated, it gives CASSSLLSPQDSYEQYF.

V and J are TRBV5-1 and TRBJ2-3; D perhaps matches TRBD1 (6 bases). This CDR3 is built from 15 residues. Deletions cut 4 bases from V and 5 bases from J, with 17 bases between. The V gene's germline CDR1 is SGHRS and CDR2 YFSETQ. CDR3 nucleotide sequence: TGCGCCAGCAGCCCCCCGGACAGACGGGGAGATACGCAGTATTTT. The encoded protein is CASSPPDRRGDTQYF.